This TCR beta chain was sequenced for a study of blood T cells in healthy people across ages. The study recruited healthy Caucasian donors from Russia who were aged about 6 to 90. Regarding the study as a whole: Per million T cells, the diversity of TCR beta decreased roughly linearly as age advanced. Across samples, TCR beta diversity tracked strongly with naive T cell percentage.

The authors ran a second PCR of 7 to 11 cycles using a sample-barcoded 5' primer and a J-beta primer mix. TCRdb re-derived calls from the 5' RACE reads in MiXCR, one entry per CDR3 protein. The repertoire has some 900,000 distinct CDR3 sequences, around 48% of them found once; the top ten carry roughly 12%. The CDR3 covers 17 residues. After removal of 0 bases from V and 4 bases from J, the junction contained 7 bases not matched to a gene. Germline V CDR1 and CDR2: KGHSH, LQKENI. In the case of this clonotype: Its antigen is not known.

This clonotype was obtained from a man aged 25-45 years in good health. Sequencing was carried out using blood. This sequence joins TRBV18 and TRBJ2-3; 10 bases map to TRBD2. The DNA of the CDR3 is TGTGCCAGCTCACCACCAGCGGGGGGGCCAAAGGCAGATACGCAGTATTTT. This encodes CASSPPAGGPKADTQYF. The variable domain in full, completed from reference TRBV18 and TRBJ2-3, reads NAGVMQNPRHLVRRRGQEARLRCSPMKGHSHVYWYRQLPEEGLKFMVYLQKENIIDESGMPKERFSAEFPKEGPSILRIQQVVRGDSAAYFCASSPPAGGPKADTQYFGPGTRLTVL.